These 10 T cell receptor beta chains were sequenced from one sample in a study of T-cell reconstitution after alpha-beta-depleted transplantation in children. Construction of the TCRbeta library involved unique molecular identifiers. TCRdb independently ran MiXCR on the PCR reads; one entry per CDR3 protein. The sample records 500,000 to 650,000 distinct CDR3 sequences, over 9.5% being singletons. Material: PBMCs, mostly from graft donor cells, obtained 180 days after TCRalphabeta/CD19-depleted stem cell transplant. Receptors were obtained from a female patient aged 2-10 years who had a stem cell transplant for aplastic anemia, so the T cells may come from the graft donor.

V is TRBV15 and J is TRBJ2-1; D is undetermined. The CDR3 totals 13 residues. CDR1 LNHNV and CDR2 YYDKDF come from the germline V gene (reference sequence). Trimming removed 2 bases at V and 6 bases at J, with 8 bases between. Written as DNA, the CDR3 is TGTGCCACCAGCAGATTCCGGGCCAATGAGCAGTTCTTC. As protein: CATSRFRANEQFF.

The sample holds many counts of this clonotype. This chain connects TRBV11-3 to TRBJ2-3, with 11 nucleotides matching TRBD2. The junction had 12 bases not matched to a gene; V was cut back by 5 bases and J by 2 bases. The CDR3 spans 18 residues. Germline CDR1 SGHNT, CDR2 YENEEA. CDR3 region: CASSLLWPSGRSTDTQYF. The CDR3 nucleotides are TGTGCCAGCAGCCTACTCTGGCCTAGCGGGAGGTCCACAGATACGCAGTATTTT.

This chain uses TRBV29-1 with TRBJ1-1, with 9 nucleotides matching TRBD1. J gave up 4 bases and V 3 bases, and 6 bases lay outside the gene matches. Germline-derived CDR1 and CDR2 are SQVTM and ANQGSEA. This CDR3 comprises 14 residues. The chain's CDR3 is CSVEGQGASTEAFF. The CDR3 DNA follows: TGCAGCGTTGAGGGACAGGGAGCAAGCACTGAAGCTTTCTTT.

CDR3 loop: CASSLPPSTSGSSITYEQYV. In DNA, the CDR3 is TGTGCCAGCAGTTTACCCCCCTCTACTAGCGGGAGTTCCATAACCTACGAGCAGTACGTC. The chain combines TRBV27 with TRBJ2-7; 11 nucleotides match TRBD2. CDR1 and CDR2 from the germline V gene are MNHEY and SMNVEV (reference sequence). This CDR3 contains 20 residues. V was clipped by 2 bases and J by 2 bases; unmatched bases: 17.

This clonotype was counted many times. The V and J genes are TRBV28 and TRBJ2-1, with 9 bases lining up with TRBD1. Germline values: CDR1 MDHEN, CDR2 SYDVKM. The junction had 8 bases not matched to a gene; V was cut back by 5 bases and J by 9 bases. The CDR3 has 14 amino acids. CDR3 nucleotide sequence: TGTGCCAGCAGTCCTCCAGAGACAGGGGGTGAGCAGTTCTTC. It is translated as CASSPPETGGEQFF.

This chain links TRBV30 with TRBJ2-2, with 7 nucleotides matching TRBD1. The V segment lost 1 base and the J segment 3 bases; nucleotides outside the gene matches: 8. This CDR3 contains 16 residues. The V gene's germline CDR1 is GTSNPN and CDR2 SVGIG (reference sequence). The CDR3 protein is CAWSAPDREYTGELFF. In DNA form, the CDR3 reads TGTGCCTGGAGTGCCCCCGACAGGGAGTACACCGGGGAGCTGTTTTTT.

The V and J genes are TRBV27 and TRBJ2-2, with D possibly being TRBD2 (6 bases). V dropped 8 bases and J dropped 0 bases, with 13 bases sitting between them. CDR3 length equals 15 residues. Germline V gene sequence: CDR1 MNHEY, CDR2 SMNVEV (reference sequence). In nucleotides, the CDR3 is TGTGCCAGCGGGAAGCGGGCTACGAACACCGGGGAGCTGTTTTTT. It is translated as CASGKRATNTGELFF.

This clonotype has ten or more counts. The chain has TRBV4-1 and TRBJ2-4; D is perhaps TRBD1 or TRBD2 (6 bases each). CDR3 length: 15 residues. CDR1 is MGHRA, CDR2 YSYEKL, per germline. V lost 0 bases and J lost 7, with 13 bases in between. In DNA, the CDR3 is TGCGCCAGCAGCCAAGATCCTACAGGGAGGAACATTCAGTACTTC. Amino acids: CASSQDPTGRNIQYF.

The rearrangement joins TRBV7-9 to TRBJ1-1; perhaps TRBD1 as D (5 bases). The CDR3 runs to 16 residues. Germline CDR1 SEHNR, CDR2 FQNEAQ (reference sequence). With 5 bases removed from V and 0 bases from J, the gap between germline ends came to 16 bases. The CDR3 loop is CASSPSRQGMNTEAFF. DNA of the CDR3: TGTGCCAGCAGCCCTAGTCGGCAGGGAATGAACACTGAAGCTTTCTTT.

There are a few counts of this clonotype. The chain links TRBV7-9 to TRBJ1-5; the D gene is possibly TRBD1 (5 bases). The length of the CDR3 is 17 residues. Per the germline V gene, CDR1 is SEHNR and CDR2 is FQNEAQ (reference sequence). The V and J ends lost 1 base and 4 bases respectively, with 17 bases between them. The chain's CDR3 is CASSLVGVGGSNQPQHF. CDR3 bases: TGTGCCAGCAGCTTAGTGGGGGTCGGGGGGTCTAATCAGCCCCAGCATTTT. Full variable domain (rest looked up from reference TRBV7-9 and TRBJ1-5): DTGVSQNPRHKITKRGQNVTFRCDPISEHNRLYWYRQTLGQGPEFLTYFQNEAQLEKSRLLSDRFSAERPKGSFSTLEIQRTEQGDSAMYLCASSLVGVGGSNQPQHFGDGTRLSIL.